These T cell receptor beta chains were read from a single sample in a study of control samples from healthy donors and cancer patients. Only in-frame clones appear in the TCRdb table, and some are missing; sequencing was by immunoSEQ multiplex PCR. The sample has some 30,000 clones; 70% to 90% are singletons. The sequenced sample was formalin-fixed, paraffin-embedded tissue. These receptors were obtained from a female donor with melanoma. CDR3s include the opening cysteine and the closing phenylalanine or tryptophan. A D gene is named only where the DNA matches it firmly. Only part of the rows carry a size: once, few, many, or a class if the clone is expanded.

CASSLEGDSIYEQYF,TGTGCCAGCAGCCTCGAAGGGGACTCCATCTACGAGCAGTACTTC,.,TRBV5-6,.,15,TRBJ2-7
CASSPGLASKQYF,TGTGCCAGCTCACCGGGACTAGCTTCGAAGCAGTACTTC,.,TRBV18,TRBD2,13,TRBJ2-7
CASSLVQNTEAFF,TGTGCCAGCAGTTTAGTACAGAACACTGAAGCTTTCTTT,.,TRBV12-3/TRBV12-4,.,13,TRBJ1-1
CASSLDQGLGNEQFF,TGTGCCAGCAGCTTAGATCAGGGTCTGGGGAATGAGCAGTTCTTC,.,TRBV11-2,.,15,TRBJ2-1
CATSRGSSGSWDEQFF,TGTGCCACCAGCAGAGGATCTAGCGGGAGTTGGGATGAGCAGTTCTTC,once,TRBV15,TRBD2,16,TRBJ2-1
CASSLGGAGNTEAFF,TGTGCCAGCAGCTTAGGGGGGGCCGGGAACACTGAAGCTTTCTTT,.,TRBV5-6,.,15,TRBJ1-1
CASSQDRGGSPLHF,TGCGCCAGCAGCCAAGATCGAGGGGGGTCACCCCTCCACTTT,once,TRBV4-3,.,14,TRBJ1-6
CASSYGAGEAFF,TGTGCCAGCAGTTACGGGGCAGGGGAAGCTTTCTTT,.,TRBV6-2/TRBV6-3,.,12,TRBJ1-1
CASSQRYSTGRETQYF,TGTGCCAGCAGCCAACGGTACTCGACAGGGCGGGAGACCCAGTACTTC,.,TRBV5-4,TRBD1,16,TRBJ2-5
CASSLTPPGLESPLHF,TGTGCCAGTAGTCTCACCCCTCCGGGACTCGAGTCACCCCTCCACTTT,.,TRBV19,.,16,TRBJ1-6
CASSLTSGRADEQYF,TGTGCCAGCAGCTTAACTAGCGGGAGAGCCGACGAGCAGTACTTC,.,TRBV7-9,TRBD2,15,TRBJ2-7
CATRKYNEQFF,TGTGCCACCCGGAAGTACAATGAGCAGTTCTTC,.,TRBV15,.,11,TRBJ2-1
CASSLGLAATGNTQYF,TGTGCCAGCAGCTTGGGACTAGCGGCCACTGGAAATACGCAGTATTTT,.,TRBV5-4,TRBD2,16,TRBJ2-3
CASTLLSGSTDTQYF,TGTGCCAGCACGCTTCTCAGCGGATCCACAGATACGCAGTATTTT,.,TRBV28,.,15,TRBJ2-3
CASSVGVTDSPLHF,TGTGCCAGCAGCGTAGGAGTCACGGATTCACCCCTCCACTTT,.,TRBV9,.,14,TRBJ1-6
CASSLERESINEQFF,TGTGCCAGCAGTCTTGAGCGGGAGAGTATCAATGAGCAGTTCTTC,.,TRBV5-4,TRBD2,15,TRBJ2-1
CASMRRSDTGELFF,TGTGCCAGCATGAGAAGGTCGGACACCGGGGAGCTGTTTTTT,.,TRBV21-1,.,14,TRBJ2-2
CASLSSLTLEQFF,TGTGCCAGCCTCTCATCCCTAACGCTGGAGCAGTTCTTC,.,TRBV3-1/TRBV3-2,.,13,TRBJ2-1
CASSFIFSSTTYEQYF,TGTGCCAGCAGCTTTATTTTCAGCTCGACCACATACGAGCAGTACTTC,.,TRBV7-2,.,16,TRBJ2-7
CASSRGPVRTNEKLFF,TGCGCCAGCAGTCGGGGGCCCGTTAGGACTAATGAAAAACTGTTTTTT,.,TRBV10-2,.,16,TRBJ1-4
CASSPPRGRREKLFF,TGTGCCAGCAGTCCCCCCAGGGGGCGGCGGGAAAAACTGTTTTTT,.,TRBV6-5,TRBD1,15,TRBJ1-4
CASSLEGSGKLTGELFF,TGCGCCAGCAGCTTGGAGGGTAGCGGGAAGCTCACCGGGGAGCTGTTTTTT,.,TRBV5-1,TRBD2,17,TRBJ2-2
CASSPSTQDQPQHF,TGTGCCAGCTCACCAAGCACCCAGGATCAGCCCCAGCATTTT,.,TRBV18,.,14,TRBJ1-5
CAWSVLGAGENTIYF,TGTGCCTGGAGTGTACTTGGGGCAGGGGAGAACACCATATATTTT,once,TRBV30,.,15,TRBJ1-3
CASSLQGGNEQFF,TGTGCCAGCAGCTTGCAAGGAGGGAATGAGCAGTTCTTC,.,TRBV5-6,.,13,TRBJ2-1
CASSGRGLAADTQYF,TGTGCCAGCAGCGGCCGGGGGCTAGCAGCAGATACGCAGTATTTT,.,TRBV5-6,.,15,TRBJ2-3
CSGGGGLAGGEQYF,TGCAGCGGAGGCGGGGGACTAGCGGGCGGCGAGCAGTACTTC,.,TRBV29-1,TRBD2,14,TRBJ2-7
CASSQGQKNTEAFF,TGTGCCAGCAGCCAAGGCCAGAAGAACACTGAAGCTTTCTTT,.,TRBV3-1/TRBV3-2,.,14,TRBJ1-1
CASSQVLIRGPGELFF,TGCGCCAGCAGCCAAGTTTTAATTAGGGGGCCCGGGGAGCTGTTTTTT,.,TRBV4-1,TRBD1,16,TRBJ2-2
CAISEKTATYEQYF,TGTGCCATCAGTGAGAAGACAGCGACCTACGAGCAGTACTTC,.,TRBV10-3,.,14,TRBJ2-7
CASSLRTGGYTF,TGTGCCAGCAGCTTAAGGACGGGAGGCTACACCTTC,.,TRBV7-2,.,12,TRBJ1-2
CASSLGTGYGYTF,TGTGCCAGCAGCTTAGGGACAGGGTATGGCTACACCTTC,.,TRBV11-2,TRBD1,13,TRBJ1-2
CASSAWDRVANTEAFF,TGTGCCAGCAGTGCCTGGGACAGGGTGGCGAACACTGAAGCTTTCTTT,.,TRBV6-1,TRBD1,16,TRBJ1-1
CASRQGTSGYNEQFF,TGTGCCAGCAGGCAGGGGACTAGCGGGTACAATGAGCAGTTCTTC,.,TRBV27,TRBD2,15,TRBJ2-1
CASSPGTGPYEQYF,TGTGCCAGCAGCCCCGGGACAGGGCCCTACGAGCAGTACTTC,.,TRBV14,TRBD1,14,TRBJ2-7
CASSLDLAGTFYEQYF,TGTGCCAGCAGCTTAGATCTAGCGGGGACTTTCTACGAGCAGTACTTC,.,TRBV11-2,TRBD2,16,TRBJ2-7
CASSLESNTEAFF,TGTGCCAGCAGTTTGGAGTCGAACACTGAAGCTTTCTTT,few,TRBV12-3/TRBV12-4,.,13,TRBJ1-1